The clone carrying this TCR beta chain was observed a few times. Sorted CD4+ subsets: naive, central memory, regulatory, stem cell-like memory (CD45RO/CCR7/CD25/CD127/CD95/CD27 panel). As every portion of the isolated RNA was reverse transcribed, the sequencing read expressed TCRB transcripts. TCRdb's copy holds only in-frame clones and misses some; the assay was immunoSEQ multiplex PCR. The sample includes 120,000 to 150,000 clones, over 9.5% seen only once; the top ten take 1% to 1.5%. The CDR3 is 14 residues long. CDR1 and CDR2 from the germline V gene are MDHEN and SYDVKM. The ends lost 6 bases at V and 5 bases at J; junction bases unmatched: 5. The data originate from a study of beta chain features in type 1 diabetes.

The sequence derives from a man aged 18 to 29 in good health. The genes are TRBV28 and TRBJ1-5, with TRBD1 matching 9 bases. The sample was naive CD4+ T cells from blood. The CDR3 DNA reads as TGTGCCAGCAGGCGGACAGGGGCTGATCAGCCCCAGCATTTT. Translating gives CASRRTGADQPQHF.